The TCR beta chain described here comes from a study of control samples from healthy donors and cancer patients. TCRdb keeps only in-frame clones here, not all; method: immunoSEQ multiplex PCR. The table includes 150,000 to 200,000 clones, just over 90% detected once. The sequenced sample was blood. The origin of this receptor is a woman in her sixties in good health.

The CDR3 nucleotides are TGTGCCATCAGCACGGACGAGGGGAACACTGAAGCTTTCTTT. This translates into CAISTDEGNTEAFF. The chain employs TRBV10-3 and TRBJ1-1; D unclear. V was pared by 6 bases and J by 1 base, with 12 bases between. This CDR3 is built from 14 residues. Per the germline V gene, CDR1 is ENHRY and CDR2 is SYGVKD.